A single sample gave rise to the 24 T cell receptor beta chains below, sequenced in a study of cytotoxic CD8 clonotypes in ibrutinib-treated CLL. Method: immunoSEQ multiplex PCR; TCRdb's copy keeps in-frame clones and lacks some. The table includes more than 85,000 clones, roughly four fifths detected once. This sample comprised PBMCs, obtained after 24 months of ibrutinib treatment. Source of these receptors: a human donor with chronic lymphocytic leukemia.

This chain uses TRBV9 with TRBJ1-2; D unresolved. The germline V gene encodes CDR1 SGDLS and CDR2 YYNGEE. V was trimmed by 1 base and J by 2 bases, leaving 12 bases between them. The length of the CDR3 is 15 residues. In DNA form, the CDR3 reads TGTGCCAGCAGCGTAAGTAGAGGACTCAACTATGGCTACACCTTC. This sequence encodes CASSVSRGLNYGYTF.

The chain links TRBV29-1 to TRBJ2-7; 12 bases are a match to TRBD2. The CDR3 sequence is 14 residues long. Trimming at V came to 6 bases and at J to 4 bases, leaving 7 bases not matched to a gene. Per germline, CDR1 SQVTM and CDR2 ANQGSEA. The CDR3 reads CSVRVTSGRYEQYF. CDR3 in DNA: TGCAGCGTGAGAGTCACTAGCGGGAGGTACGAGCAGTACTTC.

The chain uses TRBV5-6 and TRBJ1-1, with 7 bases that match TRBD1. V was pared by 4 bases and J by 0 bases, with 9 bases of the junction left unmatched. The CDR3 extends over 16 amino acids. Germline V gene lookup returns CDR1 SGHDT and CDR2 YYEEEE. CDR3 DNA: TGTGCCAGCAGCCTTACGGGACAGCTTCTGAACACTGAAGCTTTCTTT. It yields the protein CASSLTGQLLNTEAFF.

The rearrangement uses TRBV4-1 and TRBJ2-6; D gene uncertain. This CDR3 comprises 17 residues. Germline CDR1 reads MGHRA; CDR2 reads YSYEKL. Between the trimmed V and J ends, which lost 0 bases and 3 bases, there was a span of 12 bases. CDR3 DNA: TGCGCCAGCAGCCAAGAAAACGTGGCGAGTGGGGCCAACGTCCTGACTTTC. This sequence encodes CASSQENVASGANVLTF.

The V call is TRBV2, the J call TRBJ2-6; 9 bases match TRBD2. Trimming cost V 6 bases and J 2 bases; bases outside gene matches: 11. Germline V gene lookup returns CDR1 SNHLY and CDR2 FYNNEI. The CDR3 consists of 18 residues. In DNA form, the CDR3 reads TGTGCCAGCAGGGGGGATAGCGGGAGCGGGGCTGGGGCCAACGTCCTGACTTTC. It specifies CASRGDSGSGAGANVLTF. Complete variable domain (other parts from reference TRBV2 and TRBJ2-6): EPEVTQTPSHQVTQMGQEVILRCVPISNHLYFYWYRQILGQKVEFLVSFYNNEISEKSEIFDDQFSVERPDGSNFTLKIRSTKLEDSAMYFCASRGDSGSGAGANVLTFGAGSRLTVL.

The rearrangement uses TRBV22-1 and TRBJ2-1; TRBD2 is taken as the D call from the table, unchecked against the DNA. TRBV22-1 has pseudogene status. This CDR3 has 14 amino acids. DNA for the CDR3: TGTCCTGGGAGCGTTATTCCTACCTACAATGAGCAGTTCTTC. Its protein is CPGSVIPTYNEQFF.

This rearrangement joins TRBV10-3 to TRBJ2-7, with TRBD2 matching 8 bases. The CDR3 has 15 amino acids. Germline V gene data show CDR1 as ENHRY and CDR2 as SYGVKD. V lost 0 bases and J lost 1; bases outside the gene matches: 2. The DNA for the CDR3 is TGTGCCATCAGTGAGTCGTCGGGGGGGTCCTACGAGCAGTACTTC. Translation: CAISESSGGSYEQYF.

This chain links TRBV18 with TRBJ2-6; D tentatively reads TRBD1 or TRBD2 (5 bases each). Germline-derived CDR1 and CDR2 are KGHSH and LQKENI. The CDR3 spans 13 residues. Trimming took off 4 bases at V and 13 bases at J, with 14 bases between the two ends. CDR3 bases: TGTGCCAGCTCACTGGATCCGGGACGGGTCCTGACTTTC. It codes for CASSLDPGRVLTF.

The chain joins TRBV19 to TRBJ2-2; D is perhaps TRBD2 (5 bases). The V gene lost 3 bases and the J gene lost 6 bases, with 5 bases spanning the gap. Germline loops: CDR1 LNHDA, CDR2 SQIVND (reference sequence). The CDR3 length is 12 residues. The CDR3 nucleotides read TGTGCCAGTAGTATGCGGGCCGGGGAGCTGTTTTTT. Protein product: CASSMRAGELFF.

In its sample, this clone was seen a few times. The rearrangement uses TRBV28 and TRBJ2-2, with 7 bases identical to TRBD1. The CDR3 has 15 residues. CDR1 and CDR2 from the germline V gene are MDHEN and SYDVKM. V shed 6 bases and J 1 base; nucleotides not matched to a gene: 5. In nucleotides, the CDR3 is TGTGCCAGCAGGAGAGGGACAGTGAACACCGGGGAGCTGTTTTTT. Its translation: CASRRGTVNTGELFF.

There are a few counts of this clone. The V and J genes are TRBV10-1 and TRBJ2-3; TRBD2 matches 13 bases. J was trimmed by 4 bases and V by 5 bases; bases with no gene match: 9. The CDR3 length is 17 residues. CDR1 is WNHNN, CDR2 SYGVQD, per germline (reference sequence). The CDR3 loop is CASSTSLGLAGPDTQYF. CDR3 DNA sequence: TGCGCCAGCAGTACTTCACTGGGACTAGCGGGACCAGATACGCAGTATTTT.

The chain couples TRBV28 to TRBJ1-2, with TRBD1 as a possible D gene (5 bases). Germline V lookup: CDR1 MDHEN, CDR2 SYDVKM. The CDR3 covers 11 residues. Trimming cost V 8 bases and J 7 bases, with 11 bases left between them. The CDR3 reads CASHQGFGYTF. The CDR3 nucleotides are TGTGCCAGCCACCAGGGTTTTGGCTACACCTTC.

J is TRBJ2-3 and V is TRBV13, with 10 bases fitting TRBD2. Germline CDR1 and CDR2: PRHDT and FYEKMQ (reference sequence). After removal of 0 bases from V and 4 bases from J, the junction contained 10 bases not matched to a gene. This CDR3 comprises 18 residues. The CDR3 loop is CASSLGAGGPLVPDTQYF. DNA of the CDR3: TGTGCCAGCAGCTTAGGAGCGGGGGGGCCTCTTGTCCCAGATACGCAGTATTTT. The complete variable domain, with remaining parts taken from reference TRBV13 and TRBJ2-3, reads AAGVIQSPRHLIKEKRETATLKCYPIPRHDTVYWYQQGPGQDPQFLISFYEKMQSDKGSIPDRFSAQQFSDYHSELNMSSLELGDSALYFCASSLGAGGPLVPDTQYFGPGTRLTVL.

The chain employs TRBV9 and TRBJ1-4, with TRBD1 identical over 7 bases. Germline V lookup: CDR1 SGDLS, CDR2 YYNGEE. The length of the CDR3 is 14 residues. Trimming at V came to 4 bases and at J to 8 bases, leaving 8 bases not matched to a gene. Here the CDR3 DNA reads TGTGCCAGCAGCCCTCAGGGGGTAGAGGAAAAACTGTTTTTT. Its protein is CASSPQGVEEKLFF.

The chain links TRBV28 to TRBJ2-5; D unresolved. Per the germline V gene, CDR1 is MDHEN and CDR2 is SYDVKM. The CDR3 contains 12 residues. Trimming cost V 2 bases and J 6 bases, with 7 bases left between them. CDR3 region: CASSLRPQTQYF. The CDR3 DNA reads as TGTGCCAGCAGTTTAAGGCCCCAGACCCAGTACTTC.

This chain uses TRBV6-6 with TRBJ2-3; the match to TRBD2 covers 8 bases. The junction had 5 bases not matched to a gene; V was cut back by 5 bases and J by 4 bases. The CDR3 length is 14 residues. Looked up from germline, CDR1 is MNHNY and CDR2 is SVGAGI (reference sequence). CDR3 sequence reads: CASSTGTSADTQYF. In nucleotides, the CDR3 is TGTGCCAGCAGTACCGGGACTAGTGCAGATACGCAGTATTTT.

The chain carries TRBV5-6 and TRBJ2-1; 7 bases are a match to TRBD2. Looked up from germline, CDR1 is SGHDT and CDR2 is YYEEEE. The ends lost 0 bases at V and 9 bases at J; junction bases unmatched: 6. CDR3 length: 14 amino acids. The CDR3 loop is CASSLVAGRSEQFF. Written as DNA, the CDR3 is TGTGCCAGCAGCTTGGTAGCGGGTAGGTCTGAGCAGTTCTTC.

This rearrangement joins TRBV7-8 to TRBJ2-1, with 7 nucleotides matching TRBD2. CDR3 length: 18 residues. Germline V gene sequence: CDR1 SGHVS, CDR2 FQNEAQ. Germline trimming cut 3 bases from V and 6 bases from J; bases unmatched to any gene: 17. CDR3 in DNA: TGTGCCAGCAGCTTTGATTGGTGGGGCGGGAGCGTCGTCAATGAGCAGTTCTTC. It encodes CASSFDWWGGSVVNEQFF. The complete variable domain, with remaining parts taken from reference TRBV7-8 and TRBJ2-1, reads GAGVSQSPRYKVAKRGQDVALRCDPISGHVSLFWYQQALGQGPEFLTYFQNEAQLDKSGLPSDRFFAERPEGSVSTLKIQRTQQEDSAVYLCASSFDWWGGSVVNEQFFGPGTRLTVL.

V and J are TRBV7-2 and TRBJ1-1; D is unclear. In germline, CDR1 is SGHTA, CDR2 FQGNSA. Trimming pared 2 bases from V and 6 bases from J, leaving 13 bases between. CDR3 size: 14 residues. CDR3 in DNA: TGTGCCAGCAGCTTAAGTCCCTCCCAGCCTGAAGCTTTCTTT. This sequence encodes CASSLSPSQPEAFF.

CDR3 nucleotides: TGCGCCAGCAGCCACTACTTCGACAGGGGCTCCTACGAGCAGTACTTC. This encodes CASSHYFDRGSYEQYF. The chain uses TRBV4-1 and TRBJ2-7; 8 nucleotides align to TRBD1. Looked up from germline, CDR1 is MGHRA and CDR2 is YSYEKL. The ends lost 3 bases at V and 0 bases at J; junction bases unmatched: 7. This CDR3 region has 16 residues.

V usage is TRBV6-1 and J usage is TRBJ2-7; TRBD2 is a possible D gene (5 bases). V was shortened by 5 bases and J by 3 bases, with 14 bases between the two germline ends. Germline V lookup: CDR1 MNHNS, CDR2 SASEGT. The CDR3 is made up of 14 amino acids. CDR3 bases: TGTGCCAGCAGTTTCACTAGAAATATCTACGAGCAGTACTTC. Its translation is CASSFTRNIYEQYF.

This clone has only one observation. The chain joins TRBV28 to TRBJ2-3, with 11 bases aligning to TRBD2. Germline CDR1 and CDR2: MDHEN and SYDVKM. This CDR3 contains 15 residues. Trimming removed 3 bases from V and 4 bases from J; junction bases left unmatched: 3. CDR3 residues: CASSFDSGRADTQYF. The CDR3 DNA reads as TGTGCCAGCAGTTTTGATAGCGGGAGGGCAGATACGCAGTATTTT.

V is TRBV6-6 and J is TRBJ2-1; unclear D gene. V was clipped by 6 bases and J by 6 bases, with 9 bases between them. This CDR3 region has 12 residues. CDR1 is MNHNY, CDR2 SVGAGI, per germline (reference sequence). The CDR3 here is CASSRPGNEQFF. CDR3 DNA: TGTGCCAGCAGCCGCCCAGGCAATGAGCAGTTCTTC.

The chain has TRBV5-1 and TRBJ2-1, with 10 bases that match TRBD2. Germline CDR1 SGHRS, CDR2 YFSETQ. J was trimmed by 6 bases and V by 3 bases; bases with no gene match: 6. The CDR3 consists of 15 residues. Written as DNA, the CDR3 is TGCGCCAGCAGCTCCTCCCTAGCGGGAGTCAATGAGCAGTTCTTC. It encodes CASSSSLAGVNEQFF.